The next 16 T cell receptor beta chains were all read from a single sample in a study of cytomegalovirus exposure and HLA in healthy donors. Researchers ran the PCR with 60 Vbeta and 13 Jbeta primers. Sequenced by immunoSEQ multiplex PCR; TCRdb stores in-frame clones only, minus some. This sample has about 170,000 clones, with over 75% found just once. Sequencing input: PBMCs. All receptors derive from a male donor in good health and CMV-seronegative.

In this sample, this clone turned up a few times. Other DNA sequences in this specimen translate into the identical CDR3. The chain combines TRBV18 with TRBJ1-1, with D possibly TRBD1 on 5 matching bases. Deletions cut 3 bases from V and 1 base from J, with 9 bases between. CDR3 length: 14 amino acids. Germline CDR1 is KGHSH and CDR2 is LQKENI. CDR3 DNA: TGTGCCAGCTCACCTTCTACAGGGAACACTGAAGCTTTCTTT. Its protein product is CASSPSTGNTEAFF.

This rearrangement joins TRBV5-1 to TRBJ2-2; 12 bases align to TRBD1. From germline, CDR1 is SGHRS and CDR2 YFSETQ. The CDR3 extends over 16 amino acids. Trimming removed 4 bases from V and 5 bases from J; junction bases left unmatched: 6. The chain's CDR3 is CASSLPGQGATGELFF. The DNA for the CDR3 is TGCGCCAGCAGCCTACCGGGACAGGGGGCGACCGGGGAGCTGTTTTTT.

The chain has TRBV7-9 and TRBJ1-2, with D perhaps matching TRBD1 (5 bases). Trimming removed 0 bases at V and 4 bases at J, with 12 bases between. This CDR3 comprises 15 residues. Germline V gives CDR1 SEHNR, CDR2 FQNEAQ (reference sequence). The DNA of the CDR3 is TGTGCCAGCAGCTTAGCAGGGGACTCAATCTATGGCTACACCTTC. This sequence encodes CASSLAGDSIYGYTF. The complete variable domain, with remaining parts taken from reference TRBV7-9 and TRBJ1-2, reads DTGVSQNPRHKITKRGQNVTFRCDPISEHNRLYWYRQTLGQGPEFLTYFQNEAQLEKSRLLSDRFSAERPKGSFSTLEIQRTEQGDSAMYLCASSLAGDSIYGYTFGSGTRLTVV.

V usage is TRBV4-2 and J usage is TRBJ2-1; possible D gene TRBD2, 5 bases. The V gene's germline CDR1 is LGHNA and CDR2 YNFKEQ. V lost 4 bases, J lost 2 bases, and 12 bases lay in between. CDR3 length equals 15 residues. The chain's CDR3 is CASSPTTTTYNEQFF. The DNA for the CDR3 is TGTGCCAGCAGCCCGACTACTACCACCTACAATGAGCAGTTCTTC.

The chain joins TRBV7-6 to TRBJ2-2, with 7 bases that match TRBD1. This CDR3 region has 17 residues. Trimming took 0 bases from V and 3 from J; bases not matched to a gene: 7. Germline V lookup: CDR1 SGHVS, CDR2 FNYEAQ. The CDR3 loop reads CASSLAGQGVHTGELFF. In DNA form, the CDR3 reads TGTGCCAGCAGCTTAGCGGGGCAGGGGGTGCACACCGGGGAGCTGTTTTTT.

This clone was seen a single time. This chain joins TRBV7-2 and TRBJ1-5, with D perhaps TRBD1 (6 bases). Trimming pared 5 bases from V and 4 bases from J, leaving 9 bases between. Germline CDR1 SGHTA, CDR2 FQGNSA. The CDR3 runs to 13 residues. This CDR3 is CASSRDTNQPQHF. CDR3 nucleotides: TGTGCCAGCAGCCGGGACACAAATCAGCCCCAGCATTTT.

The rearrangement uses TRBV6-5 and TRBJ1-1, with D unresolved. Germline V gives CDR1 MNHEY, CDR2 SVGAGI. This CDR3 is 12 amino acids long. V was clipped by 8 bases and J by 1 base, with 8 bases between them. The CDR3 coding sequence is TGTGCCAGCGTATCCCCGAACACTGAAGCTTTCTTT. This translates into CASVSPNTEAFF.

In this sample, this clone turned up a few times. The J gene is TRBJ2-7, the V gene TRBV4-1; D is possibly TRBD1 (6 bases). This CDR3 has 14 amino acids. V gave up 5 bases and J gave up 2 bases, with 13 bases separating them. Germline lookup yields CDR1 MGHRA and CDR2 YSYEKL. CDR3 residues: CASSFSRDTYEQYF. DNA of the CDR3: TGCGCCAGCAGCTTTAGCCGGGACACCTACGAGCAGTACTTC.

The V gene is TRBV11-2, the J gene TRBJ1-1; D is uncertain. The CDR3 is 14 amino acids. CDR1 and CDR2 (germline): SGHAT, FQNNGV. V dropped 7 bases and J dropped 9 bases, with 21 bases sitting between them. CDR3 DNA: TGTGCCAGCACCGTCCCGTCGAGGGATTCTCAAGCTTTCTTT. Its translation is CASTVPSRDSQAFF.

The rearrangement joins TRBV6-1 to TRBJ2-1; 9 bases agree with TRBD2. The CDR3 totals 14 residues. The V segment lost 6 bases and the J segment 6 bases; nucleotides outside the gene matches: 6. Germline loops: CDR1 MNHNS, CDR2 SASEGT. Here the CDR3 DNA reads TGTGCCAGCAGACCCAGCGGGGGGCCCAATGAGCAGTTCTTC. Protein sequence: CASRPSGGPNEQFF.

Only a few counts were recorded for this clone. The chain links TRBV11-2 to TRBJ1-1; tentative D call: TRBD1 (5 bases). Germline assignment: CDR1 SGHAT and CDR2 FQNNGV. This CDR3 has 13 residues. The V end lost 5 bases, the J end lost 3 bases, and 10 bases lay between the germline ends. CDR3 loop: CASSPSGDTEAFF. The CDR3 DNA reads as TGTGCCAGCAGCCCCTCGGGGGACACTGAAGCTTTCTTT.

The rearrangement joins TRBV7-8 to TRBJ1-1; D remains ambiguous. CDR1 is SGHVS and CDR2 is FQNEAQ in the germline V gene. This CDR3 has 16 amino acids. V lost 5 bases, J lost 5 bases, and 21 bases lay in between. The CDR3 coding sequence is TGTGCCAGCAGCCCTAACACCATTAGGCACGGGACTGAAGCTTTCTTT. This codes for CASSPNTIRHGTEAFF.

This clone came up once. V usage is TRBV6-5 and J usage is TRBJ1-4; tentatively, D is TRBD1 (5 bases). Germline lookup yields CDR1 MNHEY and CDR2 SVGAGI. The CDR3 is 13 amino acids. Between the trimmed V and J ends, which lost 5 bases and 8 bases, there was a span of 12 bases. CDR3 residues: CASSAGWGEKLFF. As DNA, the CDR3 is TGTGCCAGCAGTGCGGGGTGGGGGGAAAAACTGTTTTTT.

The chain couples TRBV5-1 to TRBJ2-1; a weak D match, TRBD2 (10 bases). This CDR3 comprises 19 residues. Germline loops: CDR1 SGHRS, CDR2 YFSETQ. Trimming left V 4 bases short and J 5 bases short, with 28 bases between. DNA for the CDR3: TGCGCCAGCAGCACCCGGGACAGGGACATAGGACTAGCGGACAATGAGCAGTTCTTC. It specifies CASSTRDRDIGLADNEQFF.

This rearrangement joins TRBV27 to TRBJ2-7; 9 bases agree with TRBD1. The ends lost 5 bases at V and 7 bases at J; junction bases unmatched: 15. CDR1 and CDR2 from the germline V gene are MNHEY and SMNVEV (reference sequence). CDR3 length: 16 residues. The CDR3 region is CASSLRTGVTRGEQYF. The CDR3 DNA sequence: TGTGCCAGCAGTCTGCGGACAGGGGTAACTAGAGGGGAGCAGTACTTC.

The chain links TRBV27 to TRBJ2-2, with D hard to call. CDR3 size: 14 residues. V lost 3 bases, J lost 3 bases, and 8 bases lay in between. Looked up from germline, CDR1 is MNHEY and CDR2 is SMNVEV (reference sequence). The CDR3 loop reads CASSFPQDTGELFF. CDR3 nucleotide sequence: TGTGCCAGCAGTTTCCCGCAGGACACCGGGGAGCTGTTTTTT.